Detailed here is one T cell receptor beta chain. This table comes from immunoSEQ multiplex PCR, and its TCRdb copy is limited to in-frame clones, with some not included. The sample holds 68,000 or so clones, roughly 90% seen once. This record comes from a study of blood T cell repertoires in COVID-19. The V end was cut by 7 bases, the J end by 4 bases, with 17 bases between. The CDR3 consists of 14 residues. The germline V gene encodes CDR1 MDHEN and CDR2 SYDVKM. This sequence originates from a young man with acute or convalescent COVID-19. The material sequenced was peripheral blood. The rearrangement uses TRBV28 and TRBJ2-7; D gene uncertain. The CDR3 is CASNPGARRYEQYF. The CDR3 coding sequence is TGTGCCAGCAATCCCGGAGCCCGACGGTACGAGCAGTACTTC.